Below are 32 T cell receptor beta chains sequenced from a single sample in a study of blood T cell repertoires in COVID-19. Assay used: immunoSEQ multiplex PCR; TCRdb lists only in-frame clones, some missing. The table lists approximately 220,000 clones, about 79% of them singletons, with approximately 1.3% in the top ten. Sequenced: PBMCs or T cells enriched from blood (not recorded which). The receptor set was obtained from a woman aged 40 to 49 with acute COVID-19.

The rearrangement links TRBV6-2 or TRBV6-3 to TRBJ2-7; tentative D call: TRBD2 (6 bases). The V and J ends lost 5 bases and 6 bases respectively, with 20 bases between them. Germline V gives CDR1 MNHEY, CDR2 SVGEGT. The CDR3 has 15 residues. CDR3 sequence: CASSLPVWGLLEQYF. CDR3 coding DNA: TGTGCCAGCAGTCTACCCGTCTGGGGACTTCTCGAGCAGTACTTC.

This clone was detected a few times. This chain joins TRBV7-2 and TRBJ2-1; 11 positions match TRBD2. The CDR3 runs to 17 residues. Germline trimming cut 6 bases from V and 4 bases from J; bases unmatched to any gene: 11. Looked up from germline, CDR1 is SGHTA and CDR2 is FQGNSA. Here the CDR3 reads CASRPRLAGGLYNEQFF. For the CDR3, the DNA is TGTGCCAGCAGACCTCGCCTAGCGGGGGGCCTTTACAATGAGCAGTTCTTC.

The chain is built from TRBV2 and TRBJ2-6; D is undetermined. This CDR3 has 15 residues. Between the trimmed V and J ends, which lost 8 bases and 2 bases, there was a span of 13 bases. Germline loops: CDR1 SNHLY, CDR2 FYNNEI. Here the CDR3 reads CASSRNLPGANVLTF. The CDR3 region has the DNA TGTGCCAGCTCTAGAAATTTACCTGGGGCCAACGTCCTGACTTTC.

The genes are TRBV4-2 and TRBJ2-3, with D possibly matching TRBD2 (5 bases). The V gene lost 3 bases and the J gene lost 3 bases, with 13 bases spanning the gap. From germline, CDR1 is LGHNA and CDR2 YNFKEQ. This CDR3 spans 15 amino acids. The CDR3 coding sequence is TGTGCCAGCAGCCAGTCTGGGAGTGAGACAGATACGCAGTATTTT. It codes for CASSQSGSETDTQYF.

The chain recombines TRBV19 with TRBJ1-2; D is unclear. Between the trimmed V and J ends, which lost 4 bases and 0 bases, there was a span of 6 bases. Germline V gene lookup returns CDR1 LNHDA and CDR2 SQIVND (reference sequence). This CDR3 is 13 amino acids long. For the CDR3, the DNA is TGTGCCAGTAGTACTACAGCTAACTATGGCTACACCTTC. This translates into CASSTTANYGYTF.

The gene calls are TRBV15 and TRBJ1-2; TRBD1 matches at 9 bases. After removal of 4 bases from V and 3 bases from J, the junction contained 3 bases not matched to a gene. Germline lookup yields CDR1 LNHNV and CDR2 YYDKDF (reference sequence). There are 14 residues in the CDR3. The CDR3 is CATSNDRGDYGYTF. For the CDR3, the DNA is TGTGCCACCAGCAATGACAGGGGGGACTATGGCTACACCTTC.

The J gene is TRBJ2-3, the V gene TRBV7-8; 7 bases map to TRBD2. Germline V CDR1 and CDR2: SGHVS, FQNEAQ. This CDR3 is 16 amino acids long. With V trimmed by 5 bases and J by 1 base, 9 bases remained unmatched. CDR3 loop: CASSLLPGGGTDTQYF. The CDR3 nucleotides read TGTGCCAGCAGCCTCCTTCCGGGAGGAGGCACAGATACGCAGTATTTT.

In DNA, the CDR3 is TGTGCCAGCAACGCGGGCCACCTGGTTAGCGAGCAGTACTTC. Its translation is CASNAGHLVSEQYF. The chain combines TRBV2 with TRBJ2-7; TRBD2 might be the D (5 bases). The V end was cut by 7 bases, the J end by 6 bases, with 19 bases between. The germline gives CDR1 SNHLY, CDR2 FYNNEI. The CDR3 is made up of 14 amino acids.

This chain links TRBV7-2 with TRBJ1-4, with TRBD1 identical over 10 bases. The germline V gene encodes CDR1 SGHTA and CDR2 FQGNSA. V gave up 10 bases and J gave up 3 bases; unmatched junction bases: 5. The CDR3 contains 14 residues. The CDR3 DNA is TGTGCCACGGGACAGGGGTTTTCTAATGAAAAACTGTTTTTT. Translated: CATGQGFSNEKLFF.

The chain is built from TRBV2 and TRBJ2-7, with unresolved D. Deletions cut 3 bases from V and 6 bases from J, with 15 bases between. The CDR3 spans 14 residues. The germline V gene has CDR1 SNHLY and CDR2 FYNNEI. The CDR3 coding sequence is TGTGCCAGCAGTGAGCTACGCCTGGAGCTCGAGCAGTACTTC. This gives the protein CASSELRLELEQYF.

The V call is TRBV30, the J call TRBJ2-1, with D tentatively TRBD1 (6 bases). Germline CDR1 and CDR2: GTSNPN and SVGIG (reference sequence). The CDR3 has 12 amino acids. The V end lost 2 bases, the J end lost 12 bases, and 14 bases lay between the germline ends. The CDR3 coding sequence is TGTGCCTGGAGTATAGGACAGAGCCGGCAGTTCTTC. It translates to CAWSIGQSRQFF.

This chain links TRBV29-1 with TRBJ2-3; maybe TRBD2 (5 bases). The CDR3 loop spans 14 amino acids. The V gene lost 4 bases and the J gene lost 1 base, with 12 bases spanning the gap. Germline V lookup: CDR1 SQVTM, CDR2 ANQGSEA. For the CDR3, the DNA is TGCAGCGTTGTTCCTAGCACGGGCACAGATACGCAGTATTTT. Translated: CSVVPSTGTDTQYF.

The chain recombines TRBV9 with TRBJ1-1, with D maybe TRBD1 (5 bases). Per germline, CDR1 SGDLS and CDR2 YYNGEE. The CDR3 extends over 13 amino acids. With 0 bases removed from V and 11 bases from J, the gap between germline ends came to 14 bases. This CDR3 reads CASSVAAGHRAFF. In DNA, the CDR3 is TGTGCCAGCAGCGTAGCGGCAGGGCATCGGGCTTTCTTT.

The V and J genes are TRBV7-3 and TRBJ2-3, with a weak D call TRBD2 (6 bases). CDR1 and CDR2 (germline): SGHTA, FQGTGA. The CDR3 is 13 amino acids. The V and J ends lost 5 bases and 4 bases respectively, with 10 bases between them. DNA for the CDR3: TGTGCCAGCAGCCGACTAGTGGCAGATACGCAGTATTTT. Its translation: CASSRLVADTQYF.

The rearrangement links TRBV30 to TRBJ1-5; TRBD1 agrees at 8 bases. V lost 0 bases to trimming and J lost 6 bases; unmatched junction nucleotides: 7. This CDR3 is built from 15 residues. CDR1 and CDR2 from the germline V gene are GTSNPN and SVGIG (reference sequence). CDR3 in amino acids: CAWSVSHRGSQPQHF. The CDR3 nucleotides read TGTGCCTGGAGTGTATCCCACAGGGGGAGTCAGCCCCAGCATTTT.

This rearrangement joins TRBV11-2 to TRBJ2-5; TRBD1 might be the D (6 bases). CDR1 is SGHAT, CDR2 FQNNGV, per germline. This CDR3 has 15 amino acids. Trimming stripped 3 bases from V and 1 base from J, with 12 bases between. Written as DNA, the CDR3 is TGTGCCAGCAGCTTCTTACAGGGTCCCCAAGAGACCCAGTACTTC. Its translation is CASSFLQGPQETQYF.

The chain employs TRBV5-1 and TRBJ1-2, with TRBD1 matching 9 bases. Germline V gene data show CDR1 as SGHRS and CDR2 as YFSETQ. The trim removed 3 bases at V and 4 bases at J, leaving 7 bases unmatched. This CDR3 has 15 residues. The CDR3 is CASSSGQGRAYGYTF. The CDR3 DNA follows: TGCGCCAGCAGCTCGGGACAGGGAAGGGCCTATGGCTACACCTTC.

The chain has TRBV3-1 (or the pseudogene TRBV3-2) and TRBJ1-6; 8 bases align to TRBD1. The V and J ends lost 0 bases and 7 bases, in that order; junction bases with no gene match: 14. Germline CDR1 is LGHDT and CDR2 is YNNKEL (reference sequence). The CDR3 sequence is 19 residues long. CDR3 nucleotide sequence: TGTGCCAGCAGCCAAGATCTACTTGGGCAGGGGGCGTCGAATTCACCCCTCCACTTT. As protein: CASSQDLLGQGASNSPLHF.

This clone was picked up a small number of times. The CDR3 region is CASSLLSGITSTDTQYF. The CDR3 bases are TGTGCCAGCAGTTTACTTAGCGGGATTACCAGCACAGATACGCAGTATTTT. V is TRBV28 and J is TRBJ2-3; TRBD2 matches at 8 bases. There are 17 residues in the CDR3. V dropped 2 bases and J dropped 0; count of bases not matched to a gene: 7. CDR1 is MDHEN and CDR2 is SYDVKM in the germline V gene.

The chain is built from TRBV27 and TRBJ2-1; D perhaps matches TRBD2 (5 bases). V lost 6 bases to trimming and J lost 4 bases, with 16 bases between them. Germline CDR1 is MNHEY and CDR2 is SMNVEV (reference sequence). CDR3 length: 15 residues. The CDR3 is CASSRDFSGYNEQFF. The CDR3 region has the DNA TGTGCCAGCAGCCGAGACTTCTCGGGGTACAATGAGCAGTTCTTC.

The CDR3 protein is CAWSVGQASNQPQHF. The CDR3 DNA follows: TGTGCCTGGAGTGTTGGACAGGCTTCCAATCAGCCCCAGCATTTT. The rearrangement joins TRBV30 to TRBJ1-5; 7 bases line up with TRBD1. There are 15 residues in the CDR3. With V trimmed by 0 bases and J by 3 bases, 5 bases remained unmatched. Germline CDR1 and CDR2: GTSNPN and SVGIG (reference sequence).

The rearrangement links TRBV4-1 to TRBJ2-1; 7 nucleotides agree with TRBD2. The J segment lost 9 bases and the V segment lost 6 bases, leaving 17 bases of the junction unmatched. The germline CDR1 and CDR2 sequences are MGHRA and YSYEKL. The CDR3 spans 16 residues. The DNA of the CDR3 is TGCGCCAGCAGTACGCCTACTAGCGTGAACCCTGGTGAGCAGTTCTTC. Amino acid sequence: CASSTPTSVNPGEQFF.

In this sample, this clone turned up a few times. J is TRBJ2-2 and V is TRBV5-1; 7 bases fit TRBD1. Germline V lookup: CDR1 SGHRS, CDR2 YFSETQ. The CDR3 consists of 14 residues. V was clipped by 3 bases and J by 3 bases; unmatched bases: 2. CDR3 sequence: CASSWGQYTGELFF. CDR3 nucleotide sequence: TGCGCCAGCAGCTGGGGACAGTACACCGGGGAGCTGTTTTTT.

The gene calls are TRBV2 and TRBJ2-2; a possible D gene is TRBD2 (5 bases). V lost 0 bases to trimming and J lost 3 bases, with 17 bases between them. There are 18 residues in the CDR3. Germline CDR1 is SNHLY and CDR2 is FYNNEI. The CDR3: CASSEAQYGSDDTGELFF. The CDR3 DNA follows: TGTGCCAGCAGTGAAGCGCAATATGGTAGCGATGACACCGGGGAGCTGTTTTTT.

The chain couples TRBV7-3 to TRBJ2-3; 10 bases line up with TRBD1. The length of the CDR3 is 15 residues. J lost 4 bases, V lost 0 bases, and 1 base had no gene match. Germline V gene sequence: CDR1 SGHTA, CDR2 FQGTGA. CDR3 region: CASSLTGTGADTQYF. The CDR3 coding sequence is TGTGCCAGCAGCTTAACCGGGACAGGGGCAGATACGCAGTATTTT.

This chain joins TRBV5-5 and TRBJ2-5; no clear D. CDR3 length equals 12 residues. The ends were cut back, 7 bases at V and 1 base at J, with 8 bases in the middle. Germline V lookup: CDR1 SGHKS, CDR2 YYEKEE (reference sequence). The CDR3 protein is CASWRIQETQYF. In nucleotides, the CDR3 is TGTGCCAGCTGGAGAATCCAAGAGACCCAGTACTTC.

This clone showed up just a few times. This chain joins TRBV11-2 and TRBJ1-3; TRBD1 aligns across 12 bases. Trimming cost V 6 bases and J 4 bases; bases outside gene matches: 10. The V gene's germline CDR1 is SGHAT and CDR2 FQNNGV. This CDR3 is 17 amino acids long. This chain's CDR3 is CASRLPGQGARGNTIYF. CDR3 in DNA: TGTGCCAGCAGGCTTCCGGGACAGGGGGCGCGGGGAAACACCATATATTTT.

This chain connects TRBV4-3 to TRBJ1-2; 11 bases map to TRBD1. The germline gives CDR1 LGHNA, CDR2 YSLEER. Losses at the gene ends were 4 bases for V and 4 bases for J; bases not matched to a gene: 8. CDR3 length equals 16 residues. The DNA for the CDR3 is TGCGCCAGCAGCCGTGGCGATGGGACAGGGGGCTATGGCTACACCTTC. Encoded protein: CASSRGDGTGGYGYTF.

The rearrangement joins TRBV28 to TRBJ1-1, with TRBD1 identical over 8 bases. The V and J ends lost 5 bases and 1 base, in that order; junction bases with no gene match: 3. The CDR3 contains 14 residues. Looked up from germline, CDR1 is MDHEN and CDR2 is SYDVKM. CDR3 in amino acids: CASSRQGRNTEAFF. The CDR3 DNA sequence: TGTGCCAGCAGTCGACAGGGGCGGAACACTGAAGCTTTCTTT.

This clone was counted a few times. V and J are TRBV5-4 and TRBJ2-5, with 8 bases identical to TRBD2. The germline V gene encodes CDR1 SGHNT and CDR2 YYREEE (reference sequence). The CDR3 is made up of 16 amino acids. V lost 1 base, J lost 5 bases, and 10 bases stayed unmatched. The CDR3 sequence: CASSLTGGGKGETQYF. The CDR3 DNA reads TGTGCCAGCAGCTTGACCGGCGGGGGGAAGGGCGAGACCCAGTACTTC. Together with reference TRBV5-4 and TRBJ2-5, the CDR3 gives the full variable domain: ETGVTQSPTHLIKTRGQQVTLRCSSQSGHNTVSWYQQALGQGPQFIFQYYREEENGRGNFPPRFSGLQFPNYSSELNVNALELDDSALYLCASSLTGGGKGETQYFGPGTRLLVL.

The J gene is TRBJ1-2, the V gene TRBV6-5; D is possibly TRBD1 (6 bases). Germline lookup yields CDR1 MNHEY and CDR2 SVGAGI. The CDR3 runs to 12 residues. V gave up 4 bases and J gave up 5 bases, with 8 bases separating them. CDR3 loop: CASSSQGYGYTF. The CDR3 DNA reads as TGTGCCAGCAGTTCACAGGGATATGGCTACACCTTC.

This chain joins TRBV5-1 and TRBJ1-1, with 7 bases that match TRBD1. Germline CDR1 reads SGHRS; CDR2 reads YFSETQ. The CDR3 contains 14 residues. Losses at the gene ends were 0 bases for V and 6 bases for J; bases not matched to a gene: 5. The CDR3 spells CASSLEQGQAEAFF. CDR3 coding DNA: TGCGCCAGCAGCTTGGAACAGGGGCAGGCTGAAGCTTTCTTT.